A selection of T cell receptor beta chains follows, all from one sample in a study of T-cell reconstitution after alpha-beta-depleted transplantation in children. TCRdb reprocessed the PCR reads via MiXCR and lists one record per CDR3 protein. This sample carries about 600,000 distinct CDR3 sequences, around 13% of them seen once, and the ten largest clones take around 2.2%. The sample consisted of PBMCs, mostly from graft donor cells, taken 360 days after TCRalphabeta/CD19-depleted stem cell transplant. The origin of the receptors is a male patient between 10 and 17 years old who had a stem cell transplant for acute myeloid leukemia, so the T cells may come from the graft donor. Each CDR3 is given with its conserved first and last residue. Each record gives: J gene, D gene, V gene, clone size, CDR3 protein, CDR3 DNA. The D gene is left open where the match is weak. Size is omitted from some rows. Given values are once, few, many or a class for expanded clones.

J gene: TRBJ2-7
D gene: NA
V gene: TRBV7-9
clone size: NA
CDR3 protein: CASSSLRRGKYEQYF
CDR3 DNA: TGTGCCAGCAGCTCCCTGCGTCGGGGGAAGTACGAGCAGTACTTC

J gene: TRBJ2-2
D gene: NA
V gene: TRBV19
clone size: once
CDR3 protein: CASRRHWANTGELFF
CDR3 DNA: TGTGCCAGTAGGCGACATTGGGCGAACACCGGGGAGCTGTTTTTT

J gene: TRBJ2-7
D gene: TRBD2
V gene: TRBV6-2/TRBV6-3
clone size: few
CDR3 protein: CASSAGGPGEQYF
CDR3 DNA: TGTGCCAGCAGTGCGGGAGGGCCAGGCGAGCAGTACTTC

J gene: TRBJ2-7
D gene: TRBD1
V gene: TRBV7-2
clone size: NA
CDR3 protein: CASTRFGTGGSYEQYF
CDR3 DNA: TGTGCCAGCACTCGGTTTGGGACAGGGGGCTCCTACGAGCAGTACTTC

J gene: TRBJ2-5
D gene: NA
V gene: TRBV4-2
clone size: NA
CDR3 protein: CASSPQVRETEETQYF
CDR3 DNA: TGTGCCAGCAGCCCCCAAGTGAGGGAGACGGAAGAGACCCAGTACTTC

J gene: TRBJ2-2
D gene: NA
V gene: TRBV7-2
clone size: NA
CDR3 protein: CASRILASGTGELFF
CDR3 DNA: TGTGCCAGCAGGATACTAGCCTCGGGCACCGGGGAGCTGTTTTTT

J gene: TRBJ2-7
D gene: TRBD2
V gene: TRBV28
clone size: many
CDR3 protein: CASSSSGKPPYEQYF
CDR3 DNA: TGTGCCAGCAGTTCTAGCGGGAAGCCCCCCTACGAGCAGTACTTC

J gene: TRBJ1-5
D gene: TRBD1
V gene: TRBV20-1
clone size: NA
CDR3 protein: CSADGAGTGRNQPQHF
CDR3 DNA: TGCAGTGCGGACGGGGCCGGGACAGGGCGCAATCAGCCCCAGCATTTT

J gene: TRBJ2-3
D gene: TRBD2
V gene: TRBV20-1
clone size: few
CDR3 protein: CSATPRAGGPADTQYF
CDR3 DNA: TGCAGTGCCACGCCTAGAGCGGGAGGGCCTGCAGATACGCAGTATTTT

J gene: TRBJ2-2
D gene: NA
V gene: TRBV12-3/TRBV12-4
clone size: many
CDR3 protein: CASKLAANTGELFF
CDR3 DNA: TGTGCCAGCAAACTCGCTGCGAACACCGGGGAGCTGTTTTTT

J gene: TRBJ2-5
D gene: TRBD1
V gene: TRBV20-1
clone size: NA
CDR3 protein: CSGGDRVVVGETQYF
CDR3 DNA: TGCAGTGGGGGCGACAGGGTGGTTGTTGGAGAGACCCAGTACTTC

J gene: TRBJ2-3
D gene: NA
V gene: TRBV20-1
clone size: many
CDR3 protein: CSPPGRETDTQYF
CDR3 DNA: TGCAGCCCCCCGGGAAGGGAGACAGATACGCAGTATTTT

J gene: TRBJ2-6
D gene: NA
V gene: TRBV12-3/TRBV12-4
clone size: NA
CDR3 protein: CASSHAGANVLTF
CDR3 DNA: TGTGCCAGCAGTCATGCCGGGGCCAACGTCCTGACTTTC

J gene: TRBJ1-6
D gene: NA
V gene: TRBV12-3/TRBV12-4
clone size: many
CDR3 protein: CASSLRQNNSPLHF
CDR3 DNA: TGTGCCAGCAGTTTAAGGCAGAATAATTCACCCCTCCACTTT

J gene: TRBJ2-1
D gene: NA
V gene: TRBV7-9
clone size: NA
CDR3 protein: CASSFGTPPNEQFF
CDR3 DNA: TGTGCCAGCAGCTTCGGGACCCCACCTAATGAGCAGTTCTTC

J gene: TRBJ2-2
D gene: TRBD1
V gene: TRBV18
clone size: few
CDR3 protein: CASSRPTGANTGELFF
CDR3 DNA: TGTGCCAGCTCACGACCGACAGGGGCGAACACCGGGGAGCTGTTTTTT

J gene: TRBJ2-5
D gene: NA
V gene: TRBV7-6
clone size: NA
CDR3 protein: CASSHARGKGFQETQYF
CDR3 DNA: TGTGCCAGCAGCCACGCCAGGGGAAAGGGGTTCCAAGAGACCCAGTACTTC

J gene: TRBJ2-2
D gene: TRBD2
V gene: TRBV28
clone size: many
CDR3 protein: CASSFWTSGIKGTGELFF
CDR3 DNA: TGTGCCAGCAGTTTTTGGACTAGCGGGATTAAGGGCACCGGGGAGCTGTTTTTT

J gene: TRBJ2-5
D gene: NA
V gene: TRBV6-5
clone size: few
CDR3 protein: CASSYAVQETQYF
CDR3 DNA: TGTGCCAGCAGTTACGCGGTCCAAGAGACCCAGTACTTC

J gene: TRBJ1-3
D gene: NA
V gene: TRBV28
clone size: few
CDR3 protein: CASTRAGGGNTIYF
CDR3 DNA: TGTGCCAGCACACGAGCGGGGGGTGGAAACACCATATATTTT

J gene: TRBJ1-5
D gene: NA
V gene: TRBV20-1
clone size: few
CDR3 protein: CSASTGHHQPQHF
CDR3 DNA: TGCAGTGCCTCTACGGGACACCATCAGCCCCAGCATTTT

J gene: TRBJ1-3
D gene: NA
V gene: TRBV7-6
clone size: few
CDR3 protein: CASSLGAGKNTIYF
CDR3 DNA: TGTGCCAGCAGCTTAGGGGCGGGGAAAAACACCATATATTTT

J gene: TRBJ2-1
D gene: TRBD1
V gene: TRBV11-1
clone size: few
CDR3 protein: CASSSGQGAPAGPPYNEQFF
CDR3 DNA: TGTGCCAGCAGCTCGGGACAGGGGGCTCCCGCGGGGCCCCCCTACAATGAGCAGTTCTTC

J gene: TRBJ2-7
D gene: NA
V gene: TRBV10-3
clone size: NA
CDR3 protein: CAISGRSYEQYF
CDR3 DNA: TGTGCCATCAGTGGACGCTCCTACGAGCAGTACTTC

J gene: TRBJ2-1
D gene: NA
V gene: TRBV10-3
clone size: NA
CDR3 protein: CASTLGGLSGNEQFF
CDR3 DNA: TGTGCCAGCACACTAGGAGGTTTGTCTGGCAATGAGCAGTTCTTC

J gene: TRBJ2-3
D gene: NA
V gene: TRBV11-2
clone size: few
CDR3 protein: CASSLVGFVLVSTDTQYF
CDR3 DNA: TGTGCCAGCAGCTTAGTTGGGTTCGTACTAGTGTCCACAGATACGCAGTATTTT

J gene: TRBJ2-7
D gene: TRBD2
V gene: TRBV6-1
clone size: few
CDR3 protein: CASSEGLAGGEQYF
CDR3 DNA: TGTGCCAGCAGTGAGGGACTAGCGGGAGGCGAGCAGTACTTC

J gene: TRBJ2-6
D gene: TRBD1
V gene: TRBV15
clone size: many
CDR3 protein: CATSLTGYGANVLTF
CDR3 DNA: TGTGCCACCAGCCTGACAGGGTACGGGGCCAACGTCCTGACTTTC

J gene: TRBJ2-1
D gene: NA
V gene: TRBV6-5
clone size: few
CDR3 protein: CASSYADWINEQFF
CDR3 DNA: TGTGCCAGCAGTTACGCGGACTGGATTAATGAGCAGTTCTTC